These 16 T cell receptor beta chains originate from one sample sequenced in a study of CD8 T cells in ankylosing spondylitis. Using its own MiXCR run on the 5' RACE reads, TCRdb lists one record per CDR3 protein. The sample has approximately 260,000 distinct CDR3 sequences; 8.6% are singletons. The material sequenced was blood, either unsorted or a sorted T cell fraction (not recorded which). The receptors derive from a male donor with ankylosing spondylitis or in good health (not recorded which).

This clonotype was observed a few times. The chain is built from TRBV5-6 and TRBJ2-6; D might be TRBD1 or TRBD2, each matching 6 bases. The germline V gene encodes CDR1 SGHDT and CDR2 YYEEEE. The V end lost 1 base, the J end lost 7 bases, and 12 bases lay between the germline ends. There are 15 residues in the CDR3. In DNA, the CDR3 is TGTGCCAGCAGCTTGTCCCGGGGGCGAGCCAACGTCCTGACTTTC. Its translation is CASSLSRGRANVLTF.

This clonotype was picked up many times. The gene calls are TRBV11-3 and TRBJ2-1; D call uncertain. CDR1 is SGHNT, CDR2 YENEEA, per germline. Trimming took off 6 bases at V and 3 bases at J, with 6 bases between the two ends. The CDR3 sequence is 12 residues long. CDR3 nucleotide sequence: TGTGCCAGCAGTAGGAACTACAATGAGCAGTTCTTC. It yields the protein CASSRNYNEQFF.

This clonotype was found a few times. The rearrangement links TRBV20-1 to TRBJ2-5; 8 bases match TRBD1. The germline V gene has CDR1 DFQATT and CDR2 SNEGSKA (reference sequence). This CDR3 has 16 amino acids. Losses at the gene ends were 6 bases for V and 4 bases for J; bases not matched to a gene: 16. The DNA of the CDR3 is TGCAGTGCCCCACGACGGACAGGGAGGTCTGGAGAGACCCAGTACTTC. Its translation is CSAPRRTGRSGETQYF.

This clonotype occurred a few times. The gene calls are TRBV20-1 and TRBJ2-1; D possibly corresponds to TRBD2 (5 bases). The germline V gene has CDR1 DFQATT and CDR2 SNEGSKA (reference sequence). The V and J ends lost 6 bases and 0 bases respectively, with 24 bases between them. There are 18 residues in the CDR3. CDR3: CSAPAEGSPPSSYNEQFF. Written as DNA, the CDR3 is TGCAGTGCCCCGGCCGAGGGCTCCCCTCCGAGCTCCTACAATGAGCAGTTCTTC.

This clonotype was seen repeatedly, ten times or more. The chain links TRBV2 to TRBJ2-1, with D possibly being TRBD2 (6 bases). Germline V gene sequence: CDR1 SNHLY, CDR2 FYNNEI. The V end was cut by 3 bases, the J end by 3 bases, with 9 bases between. The CDR3 sequence is 14 residues long. This CDR3 reads CASSDRGNYNEQFF. The CDR3 nucleotides are TGTGCCAGCAGTGATCGCGGGAACTACAATGAGCAGTTCTTC.

The chain is built from TRBV20-1 and TRBJ2-7; TRBD2 is a possible D gene (5 bases). The V gene's germline CDR1 is DFQATT and CDR2 SNEGSKA (reference sequence). CDR3 size: 12 residues. The V and J ends lost 2 bases and 3 bases respectively, with 8 bases between them. The CDR3 spells CSARSDFYEQYF. The CDR3 DNA reads as TGCAGTGCTAGATCGGACTTCTACGAGCAGTACTTC.

This clonotype was observed many times. The chain carries TRBV5-1 and TRBJ2-7; D might be TRBD1 or TRBD2, each matching 5 bases. Germline CDR1 and CDR2: SGHRS and YFSETQ. V gave up 0 bases and J gave up 1 base, with 11 bases separating them. This CDR3 has 15 residues. DNA of the CDR3: TGCGCCAGCAGCTTGGGAGAGGGGTTATCCTACGAGCAGTACTTC. Its protein is CASSLGEGLSYEQYF.

As concerns this clonotype: One base away lies a much larger clone, so this may be a sequencing read error. Given the absence of the conserved phenylalanine or tryptophan at the CDR3 end, a read error is likely. This sequence joins TRBV19 and TRBJ1-4; TRBD1 is a possible D gene (5 bases). From germline, CDR1 is LNHDA and CDR2 SQIVND (reference sequence). Between the trimmed V and J ends, which lost 8 bases and 11 bases, there was a span of 21 bases. CDR3 length equals 14 residues. This CDR3 is CASQVRDAGRKLFL. CDR3 nucleotide sequence: TGTGCCAGTCAGGTTCGGGACGCCGGTCGGAAACTGTTTTTA.

This clonotype was detected ten times or more. This sequence joins TRBV20-1 and TRBJ1-2; D perhaps matches TRBD1 (5 bases). V was shortened by 0 bases and J by 4 bases, with 12 bases between the two germline ends. This CDR3 has 14 residues. The germline V gene has CDR1 DFQATT and CDR2 SNEGSKA (reference sequence). CDR3 residues: CSARDSLGPYGYTF. The CDR3 coding sequence is TGCAGTGCTAGAGATAGTCTGGGACCCTATGGCTACACCTTC.

This clonotype was recorded at least ten times. The chain joins TRBV12-3 or TRBV12-4 to TRBJ1-1; possibly TRBD1 for D (5 bases). V was trimmed by 6 bases and J by 0 bases, leaving 11 bases between them. This CDR3 region has 14 residues. In nucleotides, the CDR3 is TGTGCCAGCAGAGCGACAGCTATGAACACTGAAGCTTTCTTT. It translates to CASRATAMNTEAFF.

This clonotype was detected ten times or more. This chain uses TRBV27 with TRBJ1-1, with a tentative D call TRBD1 (6 bases). V was pared by 5 bases and J by 6 bases, with 13 bases between. The length of the CDR3 is 13 residues. Germline V gives CDR1 MNHEY, CDR2 SMNVEV (reference sequence). The CDR3 spells CASSLRGEAEAFF. CDR3 DNA sequence: TGTGCCAGCAGTCTCAGGGGTGAGGCTGAAGCTTTCTTT.

This clonotype was detected ten times or more. The genes are TRBV7-8 and TRBJ2-1, with D possibly TRBD1 on 5 matching bases. Trimming removed 1 base from V and 2 bases from J, with 15 bases in between. The germline gives CDR1 SGHVS, CDR2 FQNEAQ. This CDR3 has 17 residues. CDR3 coding DNA: TGTGCCAGCAGCTTAGTAGTAGGGGCCGTCGCCTACAATGAGCAGTTCTTC. The encoded protein is CASSLVVGAVAYNEQFF.

This clonotype was seen at least ten times. The rearrangement joins TRBV9 to TRBJ1-1, with D unclear. This CDR3 contains 13 residues. V was clipped by 3 bases and J by 1 base, with 7 bases between them. CDR1 is SGDLS and CDR2 is YYNGEE in the germline V gene. The CDR3 here is CASSAGSNTEAFF. The CDR3 DNA reads as TGTGCCAGCAGCGCAGGATCGAACACTGAAGCTTTCTTT.

A remark on this clonotype: At one of its ends the junction is not consistent with the germline gene, which may arise from a read error. V gene TRBV5-1 combines with J gene TRBJ2-7, with D hard to call. From germline, CDR1 is SGHRS and CDR2 YFSETQ. The CDR3 has 14 residues. Here the CDR3 reads CASSLAGPSDEQYF. The DNA of the CDR3 is TGCGCCAGCAGCTTGGCCGGGCCCTCCGACGAGCAGTACTTC.

This clonotype has at least ten counts. The rearrangement joins TRBV9 to TRBJ2-3; 10 bases fit TRBD2. V shed 2 bases and J 5 bases; nucleotides not matched to a gene: 5. The CDR3 totals 15 residues. Germline loops: CDR1 SGDLS, CDR2 YYNGEE. The DNA of the CDR3 is TGTGCCAGCAGCGTCCGACTAGCGGGTGGAGATACGCAGTATTTT. Translation: CASSVRLAGGDTQYF.

This clonotype has ten or more counts. The V gene is TRBV4-1, the J gene TRBJ2-7; D gene ambiguous. CDR3 size: 17 residues. Trimming cost V 0 bases and J 0 bases, with 15 bases left between them. Looked up from germline, CDR1 is MGHRA and CDR2 is YSYEKL. CDR3 amino acids: CASSQDRSGYSSYEQYF. As DNA, the CDR3 is TGCGCCAGCAGCCAAGATAGAAGTGGATATAGCTCCTACGAGCAGTACTTC.